The source of this TCR beta chain is a study of glioma-infiltrating T cells after dendritic cell vaccination. Study as a whole: Dendritic cell vaccination trial patients had either newly diagnosed or recurrent glioblastoma.

Sample time point: after dendritic cell vaccination, including at tumor progression/relapse. The PCR used 60 V beta and 13 J beta primers. TCRdb's table, derived via immunoSEQ multiplex PCR, lists solely in-frame clones and lacks some. The data hold about 24,000 clones, with roughly nine tenths observed a single time. This receptor was taken from a human donor with glioblastoma. Sequencing was performed on blood, taken after dendritic cell vaccination.

The DNA for the CDR3 is TGCAGCGTCCTAGGGGGACAGGGGGCAGGCTACACCTTC. Translating gives CSVLGGQGAGYTF. This rearrangement joins TRBV29-1 to TRBJ1-2; the match to TRBD1 covers 12 bases. The CDR3 consists of 13 residues. Unmatched junction bases numbered 7, after V lost 6 bases and J lost 8 bases. Germline CDR1 and CDR2: SQVTM and ANQGSEA.